This T cell receptor (beta chain) was captured by sequencing in a study of Tregs in tolerant kidney transplant recipients. Unstimulated Tregs (CD4+CD25+CD127-) and CD4+CD25- non-Tregs were sorted from PBMCs. General study findings and limits: Biological reproducibility was not directly addressed, but technical replication error appeared minimal. The most relevant donor-specific Treg TCRbeta repertoire apparently came from expansion with activated donor B cells.

Regarding this clone: What it recognizes is unknown.

Looked up from germline, CDR1 is SEHNR and CDR2 is FQNEAQ (reference sequence). Trimming took 3 bases from V and 4 from J, leaving 11 bases between them. There are 14 residues in the CDR3. Clones were read by immunoSEQ multiplex PCR, and TCRdb kept only the in-frame ones, dropping some. The sample yields about 110,000 clones, around 90% seen once. This TCR was sampled from a human donor who received a combined kidney and bone marrow transplant. Sequences were derived from CD4+ T cells from blood, sampled before the transplant. This rearrangement joins TRBV7-9 to TRBJ2-3, with D possibly TRBD2 on 5 matching bases. As DNA, the CDR3 is TGTGCCAGCAGCTTTCGGGGAACGGCAGATACGCAGTATTTT. Protein: CASSFRGTADTQYF.